One and the same sample provided the 23 T cell receptor beta chains below, sequenced in a study of blood T cell repertoires in COVID-19. Measured with immunoSEQ multiplex PCR; TCRdb has only the in-frame clones, and not every one. The table includes 160,000 or so clones, approximately 90% detected once. The sample was PBMCs or T cells enriched from blood (not recorded which). These receptors all stem from a woman aged 45-59 years who had recovered from COVID-19.

This chain uses TRBV6-5 with TRBJ1-1; 8 bases match TRBD1. V trimming: 0 bases; J trimming: 8 bases; junction bases outside the gene matches: 5. The CDR3 covers 14 residues. CDR1 is MNHEY and CDR2 is SVGAGI in the germline V gene. The CDR3 DNA reads as TGTGCCAGCAGTTACTCGGCGCAGGGGGCCGAAGCTTTCTTT. Translating gives CASSYSAQGAEAFF.

There are a few counts of this clone. The J gene is TRBJ1-1, the V gene TRBV2; 7 bases line up with TRBD1. CDR3 size: 15 residues. V gave up 6 bases and J gave up 0 bases; unmatched junction bases: 7. The germline gives CDR1 SNHLY, CDR2 FYNNEI. This CDR3 is CASRDGTVMNTEAFF. The CDR3 nucleotides are TGTGCCAGCAGGGATGGGACAGTCATGAACACTGAAGCTTTCTTT.

This rearrangement joins TRBV4-1 to TRBJ1-6; D is unresolved. Between the trimmed V and J ends, which lost 1 base and 0 bases, there was a span of 10 bases. This CDR3 region has 17 residues. The V gene's germline CDR1 is MGHRA and CDR2 YSYEKL. CDR3 DNA: TGCGCCAGCAGCCAAGGGGAGTCGAGCTCCTATAATTCACCCCTCCACTTT. This encodes CASSQGESSSYNSPLHF.

The rearrangement links TRBV5-1 to TRBJ2-2; 10 nucleotides line up with TRBD2. V gave up 4 bases and J gave up 4 bases; unmatched junction bases: 7. CDR1 is SGHRS, CDR2 YFSETQ, per germline. The CDR3 has 16 residues. The CDR3 bases are TGCGCCAGCAGCCCTAGAGCGGGGGGGCCCACCGGGGAGCTGTTTTTT. Translation: CASSPRAGGPTGELFF.

The CDR3 bases are TGTGCCAGCAGTGCCGGACACCAAGTTAATCAGCCCCAGCATTTT. This sequence encodes CASSAGHQVNQPQHF. The chain employs TRBV2 and TRBJ1-5; maybe TRBD1 (5 bases). Germline lookup yields CDR1 SNHLY and CDR2 FYNNEI. The CDR3 has 15 residues. Trimming cost V 4 bases and J 4 bases, with 14 bases left between them.

The chain has TRBV19 and TRBJ2-2, with D maybe TRBD1 (6 bases). CDR1 and CDR2 (germline): LNHDA, SQIVND (reference sequence). There are 14 residues in the CDR3. Trimming pared 5 bases from V and 4 bases from J, leaving 11 bases between. CDR3 sequence: CASSFLQGTGELFF. The CDR3 nucleotides read TGTGCCAGTAGTTTTTTACAGGGCACCGGGGAGCTGTTTTTT.

This clone occurred once. The chain recombines TRBV4-2 with TRBJ1-1; 7 bases are shared with TRBD1. This CDR3 is built from 15 residues. With V trimmed by 0 bases and J by 4 bases, 5 bases remained unmatched. Germline V gene sequence: CDR1 LGHNA, CDR2 YNFKEQ. DNA for the CDR3: TGTGCCAGCAGCCAAGAAGGGCAGGGGGTCACTGAAGCTTTCTTT. Amino acids: CASSQEGQGVTEAFF.

This clone was detected only once. V gene TRBV19 combines with J gene TRBJ2-1; D is unclear. The germline V and J ends were trimmed by 1 base and 9 bases, with 10 bases remaining between them. CDR1 is LNHDA and CDR2 is SQIVND in the germline V gene (reference sequence). The CDR3 totals 13 residues. This chain's CDR3 is CASSIVLAREQFF. DNA for the CDR3: TGTGCCAGTAGTATAGTTTTAGCCCGTGAGCAGTTCTTC.

The chain combines TRBV11-3 with TRBJ2-2; the match to TRBD2 covers 7 bases. The germline V gene has CDR1 SGHNT and CDR2 YENEEA. This CDR3 is built from 16 residues. V lost 5 bases and J lost 0; bases outside the gene matches: 6. CDR3 amino acids: CASSPNRGANTGELFF. As DNA, the CDR3 is TGTGCCAGCAGCCCGAATCGGGGGGCGAACACCGGGGAGCTGTTTTTT.

Comment on this clone: Other nucleotide sequences from this sample produce the same CDR3. This chain links TRBV5-1 with TRBJ2-2; possibly TRBD2 for D (6 bases). Germline CDR1 reads SGHRS; CDR2 reads YFSETQ. This CDR3 has 14 amino acids. V lost 2 bases to trimming and J lost 5 bases, with 10 bases between them. This chain's CDR3 is CASSFELATGELFF. CDR3 DNA: TGCGCCAGCAGCTTCGAACTAGCTACCGGGGAGCTGTTTTTT. Using reference TRBV5-1 and TRBJ2-2 for the parts outside the CDR3, the full variable domain is KAGVTQTPRYLIKTRGQQVTLSCSPISGHRSVSWYQQTPGQGLQFLFEYFSETQRNKGNFPGRFSGRQFSNSRSEMNVSTLELGDSALYLCASSFELATGELFFGEGSRLTVL.

This clone was observed a handful of times. This chain links TRBV7-2 with TRBJ2-1; no definite D call. The CDR3 extends over 16 amino acids. V lost 1 base and J 1 base, leaving 11 bases between the germline ends. Germline CDR1 SGHTA, CDR2 FQGNSA. The CDR3 coding sequence is TGTGCCAGCAGCTTAGATCCTCTCAGGTCCTACAATGAGCAGTTCTTC. Its protein is CASSLDPLRSYNEQFF.

The chain carries TRBV11-3 and TRBJ2-2, with D perhaps matching TRBD1 (6 bases). The CDR3 extends over 16 amino acids. Germline V gene data show CDR1 as SGHNT and CDR2 as YENEEA. The V gene lost 3 bases and the J gene lost 5 bases, with 16 bases spanning the gap. The CDR3 region is CASSFTGSRGTGELFF. In nucleotides, the CDR3 is TGTGCCAGCAGCTTTACAGGGTCGAGGGGTACCGGGGAGCTGTTTTTT.

The rearrangement joins TRBV28 to TRBJ2-6; D might be TRBD2 (5 bases). Trimming stripped 3 bases from V and 4 bases from J, with 19 bases between. CDR3 length: 18 residues. Looked up from germline, CDR1 is MDHEN and CDR2 is SYDVKM. The CDR3 DNA reads TGTGCCAGCAGTTTGGGAGTTGGTGTGAGGTGGGGGGCCAACGTCCTGACTTTC. Encoded protein: CASSLGVGVRWGANVLTF.

The sample holds a few counts of this clone. The chain recombines TRBV2 with TRBJ2-7, with TRBD2 matching 8 bases. Losses at the gene ends were 6 bases for V and 1 base for J; bases not matched to a gene: 8. This CDR3 is built from 15 residues. Germline loops: CDR1 SNHLY, CDR2 FYNNEI. CDR3 DNA: TGTGCCAGCAGCCACCGTAGCGGGGCGTCCTACGAGCAGTACTTC. Its protein product is CASSHRSGASYEQYF.

The chain employs TRBV4-3 and TRBJ2-1; D ambiguous. CDR1 is LGHNA and CDR2 is YSLEER in the germline V gene. Trimming stripped 3 bases from V and 3 bases from J, with 15 bases between. The length of the CDR3 is 16 residues. The CDR3 is CASSHDRDINYNEQFF. The CDR3, as DNA: TGCGCCAGCAGCCATGACCGCGACATCAACTACAATGAGCAGTTCTTC.

The V and J genes are TRBV2 and TRBJ2-3; 9 bases map to TRBD2. Germline CDR1 SNHLY, CDR2 FYNNEI. V was clipped by 2 bases and J by 2 bases; unmatched bases: 2. The CDR3 length is 15 residues. CDR3 bases: TGTGCCAGCAGTGAACAGCGGGGGGCCACAGATACGCAGTATTTT. It is translated as CASSEQRGATDTQYF.

The genes are TRBV5-1 and TRBJ2-1; D is possibly TRBD2 (6 bases). V was cut by 1 base and J by 2 bases, with 10 bases left in between. CDR1 SGHRS and CDR2 YFSETQ come from the germline V gene. This CDR3 comprises 15 residues. CDR3 amino acids: CASSLYPGAYNEQFF. CDR3 nucleotide sequence: TGCGCCAGCAGCTTGTATCCGGGGGCCTACAATGAGCAGTTCTTC. Full variable domain (rest looked up from reference TRBV5-1 and TRBJ2-1): KAGVTQTPRYLIKTRGQQVTLSCSPISGHRSVSWYQQTPGQGLQFLFEYFSETQRNKGNFPGRFSGRQFSNSRSEMNVSTLELGDSALYLCASSLYPGAYNEQFFGPGTRLTVL.

The V gene is TRBV5-4, the J gene TRBJ1-1; D unresolved. There are 15 residues in the CDR3. The ends were cut back, 5 bases at V and 6 bases at J, with 20 bases in the middle. Germline V lookup: CDR1 SGHNT, CDR2 YYREEE (reference sequence). The DNA for the CDR3 is TGTGCCAGCAGTCCCCCATATGGAGGGAGTCCTGAAGCTTTCTTT. This codes for CASSPPYGGSPEAFF.

The chain combines TRBV5-5 with TRBJ2-2, with TRBD2 as a possible D gene (6 bases). This CDR3 is 15 amino acids long. Germline assignment: CDR1 SGHKS and CDR2 YYEKEE (reference sequence). V was shortened by 4 bases and J by 4 bases, with 14 bases between the two germline ends. CDR3 region: CASSNPGGFTGELFF. The CDR3 DNA reads as TGTGCCAGCAGCAACCCTGGGGGGTTCACCGGGGAGCTGTTTTTT.

The chain links TRBV4-2 to TRBJ1-3, with D possibly being TRBD1 (6 bases). CDR1 and CDR2 (germline): LGHNA, YNFKEQ. This CDR3 is 15 amino acids long. V shed 4 bases and J shed 0 bases, with 10 bases lying between them. The CDR3: CASSRKGDSGNTIYF. In nucleotides, the CDR3 is TGTGCCAGCAGCCGTAAGGGGGACTCTGGAAACACCATATATTTT.

The gene calls are TRBV5-8 and TRBJ1-4; a possible D gene is TRBD1 (5 bases). CDR1 and CDR2 (germline): SGHTS, YDEGEE. The V end lost 0 bases, the J end lost 7 bases, and 13 bases lay between the germline ends. This CDR3 is built from 15 residues. CDR3 amino acids: CASSLARGMTEKLFF. The CDR3 DNA reads as TGTGCCAGCAGCTTGGCCCGGGGGATGACTGAAAAACTGTTTTTT.

V gene TRBV6-1 combines with J gene TRBJ2-5; possibly TRBD1 for D (7 bases). Deletions cut 4 bases from V and 2 bases from J, with 14 bases between. This CDR3 has 15 residues. Germline CDR1 reads MNHNS; CDR2 reads SASEGT. CDR3 bases: TGTGCCAGCAGTGGGCTACAGGGGAGGCAAGAGACCCAGTACTTC. This encodes CASSGLQGRQETQYF.

The chain employs TRBV30 and TRBJ1-4; 8 positions match TRBD1. The length of the CDR3 is 14 residues. The V and J ends lost 6 bases and 8 bases, in that order; junction bases with no gene match: 11. Germline assignment: CDR1 GTSNPN and CDR2 SVGIG (reference sequence). CDR3: CACVQGQVWEKLFF. CDR3 in DNA: TGTGCCTGCGTTCAGGGACAGGTGTGGGAAAAACTGTTTTTT.